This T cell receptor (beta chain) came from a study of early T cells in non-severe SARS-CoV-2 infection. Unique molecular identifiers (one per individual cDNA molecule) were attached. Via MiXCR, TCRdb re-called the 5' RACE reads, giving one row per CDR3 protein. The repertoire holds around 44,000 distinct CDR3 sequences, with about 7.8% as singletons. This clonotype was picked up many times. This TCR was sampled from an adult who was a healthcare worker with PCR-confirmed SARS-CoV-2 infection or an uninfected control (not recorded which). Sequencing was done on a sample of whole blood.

As DNA, the CDR3 is TGTGCCAGCAGTTACTCCGGGGGAACGAACACTGAAGCTTTCTTT. Its protein product is CASSYSGGTNTEAFF. This rearrangement joins TRBV6-5 to TRBJ1-1; tentatively, D is TRBD1 (5 bases). The germline CDR1 and CDR2 sequences are MNHEY and SVGAGI. Trimming took 0 bases from V and 1 from J, leaving 9 bases between them. The CDR3 contains 15 residues.